The 9 T cell receptor beta chains below come from one sample, sequenced in a study of circulating CD8 cells and anti-PD-1 response in melanoma. Each library started from around 15 ng of total RNA using the QIAseq Immune Repertoire TCR panel. TCRdb processed the reads anew with MiXCR; each CDR3 protein has one entry. The sample shows about 1,800 distinct CDR3 sequences, 6% to 8% of them seen only once. Sorting of live CD3+CD8+TCRalphabeta+ cells by PD-1 and/or TIGIT gave four subsets. The sequences come from CD8+ T cells from PBMCs, collected at baseline or after one month of anti-PD-1 therapy (not recorded which). Source of these receptors: a human donor with melanoma.

Sample share makes this clonotype medium-sized. This chain connects TRBV7-8 to TRBJ1-5; 8 bases line up with TRBD1. The CDR3 consists of 14 residues. With V trimmed by 5 bases and J by 7 bases, 7 bases remained unmatched. The germline V gene encodes CDR1 SGHVS and CDR2 FQNEAQ. CDR3 in amino acids: CASSNGQGNQPQHF. DNA of the CDR3: TGTGCCAGCAGCAACGGACAGGGAAACCAGCCCCAGCATTTT.

This clonotype is classed as medium-sized (0.01 to 0.1%). The rearrangement joins TRBV27 to TRBJ1-2; TRBD1 aligns across 9 bases. V lost 4 bases and J lost 4; bases outside the gene matches: 10. Per the germline V gene, CDR1 is MNHEY and CDR2 is SMNVEV (reference sequence). This CDR3 has 16 residues. CDR3 loop: CASSSATTGGVYGYTF. DNA of the CDR3: TGTGCCAGCAGTTCCGCGACAACAGGGGGCGTCTATGGCTACACCTTC.

This clonotype is medium-sized by share. The rearrangement uses TRBV6-5 and TRBJ1-1, with unresolved D. Germline lookup yields CDR1 MNHEY and CDR2 SVGAGI. CDR3 length equals 13 residues. V dropped 0 bases and J dropped 5 bases, with 7 bases sitting between them. The CDR3 region has the DNA TGTGCCAGCAGTTACTCACGGGGAACTGAAGCTTTCTTT. This encodes CASSYSRGTEAFF.

This clonotype is deemed medium-sized. The rearrangement links TRBV27 to TRBJ2-1, with D maybe TRBD2 (7 bases). Trimming removed 7 bases from V and 0 bases from J, with 13 bases in between. There are 15 residues in the CDR3. Germline values: CDR1 MNHEY, CDR2 SMNVEV (reference sequence). The CDR3 sequence is CASIVRGGSYNEQFF. CDR3 DNA sequence: TGTGCCAGCATTGTGAGGGGGGGCTCCTACAATGAGCAGTTCTTC.

This clonotype was found a few times. V usage is TRBV27 and J usage is TRBJ2-7; no firm D call. Trimming shortened V by 1 base and J by 5 bases, and 18 bases separated the two germline ends. CDR3 length: 16 residues. Germline CDR1 MNHEY, CDR2 SMNVEV (reference sequence). The chain's CDR3 is CASSLLTDTLQDEQYF. The CDR3, as DNA: TGTGCCAGCAGTTTATTGACTGATACCTTGCAAGACGAGCAGTACTTC.

This clonotype is medium-sized in the sample. The rearrangement uses TRBV27 and TRBJ1-5; D remains unclear. The CDR3 consists of 12 residues. The germline gives CDR1 MNHEY, CDR2 SMNVEV (reference sequence). The V gene lost 5 bases and the J gene lost 4 bases, with 6 bases spanning the gap. In DNA form, the CDR3 reads TGTGCCAGCAGTGCCTTAAATCAGCCCCAGCATTTT. This gives the protein CASSALNQPQHF.

This clonotype qualifies as medium-sized (0.01 to 0.1%). V is TRBV27 and J is TRBJ2-3; D possibly corresponds to TRBD1 (6 bases). The germline V gene has CDR1 MNHEY and CDR2 SMNVEV (reference sequence). This CDR3 is 14 amino acids long. V lost 3 bases and J lost 3, with 10 bases in between. As DNA, the CDR3 is TGTGCCAGCAGTTTGGGCAGGGGAACAGATACGCAGTATTTT. This gives the protein CASSLGRGTDTQYF.

This clonotype was found a few times. The junction shows a germline mismatch at one end, possibly a read error. J is TRBJ2-1 and V is TRBV25-1; 10 positions match TRBD2. This CDR3 is 14 amino acids long. Germline CDR1 and CDR2: MGHDK and SYGVNS. The CDR3: CASSLAGEYNEQLF. The CDR3 region has the DNA TGTGCCAGCAGCCTAGCGGGAGAGTACAATGAGCAGCTCTTC.

This clonotype is medium-sized by share. The CDR3 ends on some other residue instead of the conserved phenylalanine or tryptophan, so this is likely a read error. The chain uses TRBV2 and TRBJ1-5, with D possibly matching TRBD1 (5 bases). Germline V gene lookup returns CDR1 SNHLY and CDR2 FYNNEI. The CDR3 has 17 residues. V was cut by 4 bases and J by 0 bases, with 16 bases left in between. This CDR3 is CASSGIRGQNSNQPQHS. The CDR3 DNA sequence: TGTGCCAGCAGTGGAATTAGGGGCCAGAATAGCAATCAGCCCCAGCATTCT.